This note documents a single TCR beta chain sequence. The entry originates in a study of radiation and T cells in renal cell carcinoma. Only in-frame clones appear in the TCRdb table, and some are missing; sequencing was by immunoSEQ multiplex PCR. The data contain 70,000 or so clones, about four fifths of them singletons. Time point in this sample: blood 2 weeks post-SBRT. The treatment here: 15 Gy SBRT to primary tumor, nephrectomy 4 weeks later. Trimming cost V 1 base and J 4 bases; bases outside gene matches: 8. The CDR3 runs 17 residues. Germline V gene lookup returns CDR1 LGHNA and CDR2 YNFKEQ. This receptor was identified in a man aged 55-75 years with renal cell carcinoma. J is TRBJ2-2 and V is TRBV4-2, with 8 bases fitting TRBD1. The material sequenced was blood, taken from a patient whose treatment included radiotherapy and nephrectomy. The CDR3 here is CASSQGFRGQVTGELFF. In DNA, the CDR3 is TGTGCCAGCAGCCAAGGGTTCAGGGGGCAGGTCACCGGGGAGCTGTTTTTT.